One and the same sample provided the 27 T cell receptor beta chains below, sequenced in a study of blood T cell repertoires in COVID-19. TCRdb's table, derived via immunoSEQ multiplex PCR, lists solely in-frame clones and lacks some. The sample carries under 250,000 clones, approximately 83% recorded once. Sequences were obtained from peripheral blood. These receptor sequences come from a man of 80 years or more with acute or convalescent COVID-19.

This clone was recorded once. This sequence joins TRBV10-1 and TRBJ2-3; D unclear. The germline V gene encodes CDR1 WNHNN and CDR2 SYGVQD (reference sequence). The length of the CDR3 is 12 residues. The V gene lost 3 bases and the J gene lost 4 bases, with 5 bases spanning the gap. DNA for the CDR3: TGCGCCAGCAGTGACCAGGCAGATACGCAGTATTTT. This codes for CASSDQADTQYF.

V gene TRBV11-2 combines with J gene TRBJ2-1, with D perhaps matching TRBD2 (5 bases). The ends were cut back, 3 bases at V and 9 bases at J, with 6 bases in the middle. Germline V gives CDR1 SGHAT, CDR2 FQNNGV. The CDR3 is made up of 11 amino acids. The DNA of the CDR3 is TGTGCCAGCAGCTTCGAGGGTGAGCAGTTCTTC. This sequence encodes CASSFEGEQFF.

The J gene is TRBJ1-1, the V gene TRBV28; the match to TRBD1 covers 7 bases. CDR1 MDHEN and CDR2 SYDVKM come from the germline V gene. This CDR3 has 17 amino acids. V was clipped by 6 bases and J by 0 bases; unmatched bases: 13. The CDR3 reads CASRSRTGQYMNTEAFF. The CDR3 DNA is TGTGCCAGCAGATCCAGGACAGGCCAGTACATGAACACTGAAGCTTTCTTT.

V usage is TRBV18 and J usage is TRBJ2-7, with D uncertain. The germline gives CDR1 KGHSH, CDR2 LQKENI. This CDR3 contains 15 residues. Trimming left V 0 bases short and J 2 bases short, with 11 bases between. CDR3 in DNA: TGTGCCAGCTCACCACCGGGCCTTTCGGCCTACGAGCAGTACTTC. This translates into CASSPPGLSAYEQYF. Complete variable domain (other parts from reference TRBV18 and TRBJ2-7): NAGVMQNPRHLVRRRGQEARLRCSPMKGHSHVYWYRQLPEEGLKFMVYLQKENIIDESGMPKERFSAEFPKEGPSILRIQQVVRGDSAAYFCASSPPGLSAYEQYFGPGTRLTVT.

The V call is TRBV5-1, the J call TRBJ2-3; the match to TRBD2 covers 15 bases. The germline CDR1 and CDR2 sequences are SGHRS and YFSETQ. The V and J ends lost 3 bases and 3 bases, in that order; junction bases with no gene match: 5. The CDR3 is 17 residues long. CDR3 nucleotide sequence: TGCGCCAGCAGCTCCGGGACTAGCGGGGGGTTGACAGATACGCAGTATTTT. Residues: CASSSGTSGGLTDTQYF.

The chain joins TRBV5-1 to TRBJ2-1, with D perhaps TRBD2 (6 bases). The V and J ends lost 4 bases and 1 base respectively, with 12 bases between them. Germline V gene data show CDR1 as SGHRS and CDR2 as YFSETQ. The CDR3 covers 15 residues. Here the CDR3 reads CASSLAMESYNEQFF. CDR3 sequence (DNA): TGCGCCAGCAGCCTAGCGATGGAATCCTACAATGAGCAGTTCTTC.

This clone was counted a single time. This rearrangement joins TRBV27 to TRBJ1-4; D gene uncertain. This CDR3 is 12 amino acids long. V dropped 3 bases and J dropped 9 bases, with 8 bases sitting between them. Germline V gene sequence: CDR1 MNHEY, CDR2 SMNVEV (reference sequence). The CDR3 spells CASSFPGKKLFF. CDR3 coding DNA: TGTGCCAGCAGTTTCCCCGGGAAAAAACTGTTTTTT.

The chain joins TRBV12-5 to TRBJ2-1, with 9 bases aligning to TRBD2. The junction had 10 bases not matched to a gene; V was cut back by 2 bases and J by 5 bases. CDR3 length equals 17 residues. Per germline, CDR1 LGHNT and CDR2 FRNRAP. CDR3 protein: CASGLTSGTSFHNEQFF. The CDR3 bases are TGTGCTAGTGGTTTGACCTCGGGGACTAGCTTTCACAATGAGCAGTTCTTC.

The chain recombines TRBV24-1 with TRBJ2-5; possible D gene TRBD2, 5 bases. The CDR3 is 16 amino acids. CDR1 is KGHDR, CDR2 SFDVKD, per germline. V shed 0 bases and J shed 2 bases, with 12 bases lying between them. CDR3 sequence reads: CATSDLLRELQETQYF. The CDR3, as DNA: TGTGCCACCAGTGATTTGTTGAGGGAACTTCAAGAGACCCAGTACTTC.

This chain uses TRBV19 with TRBJ1-6; 8 bases fit TRBD1. The trim removed 6 bases at V and 9 bases at J, leaving 10 bases unmatched. This CDR3 region has 15 residues. Germline V gene data show CDR1 as LNHDA and CDR2 as SQIVND (reference sequence). This CDR3 reads CASSTPGQVISPLHF. CDR3 nucleotide sequence: TGTGCCAGTAGCACCCCGGGACAGGTGATTTCACCCCTCCACTTT.

This rearrangement joins TRBV3-1 (or the pseudogene TRBV3-2) to TRBJ1-3; tentative D call: TRBD1 (5 bases). Germline values: CDR1 LGHDT, CDR2 YNNKEL (reference sequence). V was trimmed by 2 bases and J by 0 bases, leaving 8 bases between them. There are 15 residues in the CDR3. CDR3 sequence: CASSQQGHSGNTIYF. The CDR3 DNA reads TGTGCCAGCAGCCAACAGGGCCACTCTGGAAACACCATATATTTT.

The V and J genes are TRBV24-1 and TRBJ2-7; the match to TRBD1 covers 9 bases. CDR3 size: 16 residues. J was trimmed by 2 bases and V by 4 bases; bases with no gene match: 8. Germline V lookup: CDR1 KGHDR, CDR2 SFDVKD. The CDR3 nucleotides read TGTGCCACCAGTGACTCTGGACAGGGGTCCCCCTACGAGCAGTACTTC. Translating gives CATSDSGQGSPYEQYF.

The chain is built from TRBV19 and TRBJ1-2; D remains ambiguous. Trimming left V 3 bases short and J 3 bases short, with 14 bases between. The CDR3 loop spans 15 amino acids. CDR1 and CDR2 (germline): LNHDA, SQIVND (reference sequence). The CDR3 DNA sequence: TGTGCCAGTAGTATCGGGATTATCAGTTACTATGGCTACACCTTC. It specifies CASSIGIISYYGYTF.

The chain joins TRBV14 to TRBJ2-1; TRBD1 might be the D (6 bases). The V gene lost 4 bases and the J gene lost 5 bases, with 15 bases spanning the gap. The V gene's germline CDR1 is SGHDN and CDR2 FVKESK. The CDR3 is made up of 15 amino acids. CDR3 loop: CASSPTGTSNNEQFF. CDR3 nucleotide sequence: TGTGCCAGCAGCCCAACAGGGACATCGAACAATGAGCAGTTCTTC.

The rearrangement links TRBV18 to TRBJ1-1; D is ambiguous. In germline, CDR1 is KGHSH, CDR2 LQKENI. The V end was cut by 3 bases, the J end by 5 bases, with 10 bases between. The length of the CDR3 is 13 residues. The CDR3 loop reads CASSPGPETEAFF. CDR3 nucleotides: TGTGCCAGCTCACCGGGCCCTGAGACTGAAGCTTTCTTT.

V is TRBV5-6 and J is TRBJ1-2; D uncertain. The CDR3 spans 14 residues. Germline lookup yields CDR1 SGHDT and CDR2 YYEEEE. The ends were cut back, 0 bases at V and 5 bases at J, with 11 bases in the middle. The CDR3 region is CASSLAGEQYGYTF. CDR3 bases: TGTGCCAGCAGCTTGGCCGGGGAGCAGTATGGCTACACCTTC.

J is TRBJ2-4 and V is TRBV24-1, with D possibly matching TRBD1 (6 bases). This CDR3 has 14 residues. Germline values: CDR1 KGHDR, CDR2 SFDVKD. The germline V and J ends were trimmed by 6 bases and 8 bases, with 16 bases remaining between them. CDR3 sequence (DNA): TGTGCCACCAGTTCCTCCTCGAAGGGGGACATTCAGTACTTC. Protein product: CATSSSSKGDIQYF.

The rearrangement joins TRBV7-9 to TRBJ1-4; 7 bases match TRBD1. V lost 5 bases, J lost 5 bases, and 5 bases stayed unmatched. This CDR3 has 14 amino acids. Germline CDR1 SEHNR, CDR2 FQNEAQ (reference sequence). CDR3 in DNA: TGTGCCAGCAGCCCCGACAGGGTAAATGAAAAACTGTTTTTT. Residues: CASSPDRVNEKLFF. Variable domain in full (rest from reference TRBV7-9 and TRBJ1-4): DTGVSQNPRHKITKRGQNVTFRCDPISEHNRLYWYRQTLGQGPEFLTYFQNEAQLEKSRLLSDRFSAERPKGSFSTLEIQRTEQGDSAMYLCASSPDRVNEKLFFGSGTQLSVL.

The V and J genes are TRBV6-6 and TRBJ1-4, with unresolved D. In germline, CDR1 is MNHNY, CDR2 SVGAGI (reference sequence). V was shortened by 11 bases and J by 0 bases, with 4 bases between the two germline ends. The CDR3 loop spans 11 amino acids. The CDR3 DNA follows: TGTGCCGGAGCAACTAATGAAAAACTGTTTTTT. Translated: CAGATNEKLFF.

V gene TRBV5-4 combines with J gene TRBJ1-3; 7 positions match TRBD1. The V gene end was trimmed by 2 bases and the J gene end by 0 bases; junction bases not matched to a gene: 2. The CDR3 loop spans 15 amino acids. From germline, CDR1 is SGHNT and CDR2 YYREEE (reference sequence). CDR3 in amino acids: CASSFRQGSGNTIYF. CDR3 nucleotide sequence: TGTGCCAGCAGCTTTCGACAGGGCTCTGGAAACACCATATATTTT.

This chain joins TRBV20-1 and TRBJ2-7; TRBD2 aligns across 7 bases. The V segment lost 3 bases and the J segment 3 bases; nucleotides outside the gene matches: 14. The CDR3 is made up of 16 amino acids. The germline CDR1 and CDR2 sequences are DFQATT and SNEGSKA (reference sequence). The CDR3 region has the DNA TGCAGTGCTAGTTCCCCTTCCCCGCGGGGGATCTACGAGCAGTACTTC. Protein sequence: CSASSPSPRGIYEQYF.

The genes are TRBV7-6 and TRBJ1-2; D is ambiguous. Germline V CDR1 and CDR2: SGHVS, FNYEAQ. V shed 0 bases and J shed 2 bases, with 4 bases lying between them. The CDR3 runs 13 residues. The CDR3: CASSLARNYGYTF. In DNA form, the CDR3 reads TGTGCCAGCAGCTTAGCGCGGAACTATGGCTACACCTTC.

The chain recombines TRBV11-2 with TRBJ1-1; 7 bases align to TRBD1. V trimming: 1 base; J trimming: 6 bases; junction bases outside the gene matches: 2. Per germline, CDR1 SGHAT and CDR2 FQNNGV. The CDR3 covers 13 residues. CDR3 sequence: CASSLGQGAEAFF. CDR3 nucleotide sequence: TGTGCCAGCAGCTTAGGACAGGGTGCTGAAGCTTTCTTT.

The V and J genes are TRBV18 and TRBJ2-7; D is perhaps TRBD2 (6 bases). This CDR3 contains 14 residues. Trimming cost V 4 bases and J 2 bases, with 12 bases left between them. The germline V gene encodes CDR1 KGHSH and CDR2 LQKENI. CDR3 DNA: TGTGCCAGCTCACTATTGGGAGGTACCTACGAGCAGTACTTC. This encodes CASSLLGGTYEQYF.

CDR3 sequence (DNA): TGTGCCAGCAGTTCCCGGACAGGGCTTGAGACCCAGTACTTC. This codes for CASSSRTGLETQYF. The chain couples TRBV6-5 to TRBJ2-5; the match to TRBD1 covers 8 bases. The CDR3 has 14 residues. The germline gives CDR1 MNHEY, CDR2 SVGAGI. J lost 5 bases, V lost 4 bases, and 6 bases had no gene match.

V gene TRBV7-9 combines with J gene TRBJ2-1; no clear D. Germline loops: CDR1 SEHNR, CDR2 FQNEAQ (reference sequence). V was cut by 5 bases and J by 12 bases, with 14 bases left in between. This CDR3 has 12 residues. The CDR3: CASSPTRPGQFF. DNA for the CDR3: TGTGCCAGCAGCCCCACCCGCCCAGGGCAGTTCTTC.

The V and J genes are TRBV5-6 and TRBJ1-1; 8 nucleotides align to TRBD1. V shed 4 bases and J 4 bases; nucleotides not matched to a gene: 12. The CDR3 length is 16 residues. CDR1 SGHDT and CDR2 YYEEEE come from the germline V gene. CDR3 in amino acids: CASSLWTGMSGTEAFF. The CDR3 region has the DNA TGTGCCAGCAGCCTATGGACAGGGATGTCTGGCACTGAAGCTTTCTTT.